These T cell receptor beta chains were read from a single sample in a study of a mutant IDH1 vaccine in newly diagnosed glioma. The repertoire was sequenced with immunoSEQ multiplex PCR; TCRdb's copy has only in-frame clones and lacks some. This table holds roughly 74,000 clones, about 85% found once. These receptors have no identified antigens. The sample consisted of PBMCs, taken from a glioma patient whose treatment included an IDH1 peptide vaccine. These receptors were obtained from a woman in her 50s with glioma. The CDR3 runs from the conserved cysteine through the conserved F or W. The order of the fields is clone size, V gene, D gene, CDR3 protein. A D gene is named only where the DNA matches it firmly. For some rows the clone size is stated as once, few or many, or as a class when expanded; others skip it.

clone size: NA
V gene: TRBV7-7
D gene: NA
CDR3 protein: CASSLAPVFSDSYNEQFF

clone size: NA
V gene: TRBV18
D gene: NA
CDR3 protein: CASSPATGRDNGQYF

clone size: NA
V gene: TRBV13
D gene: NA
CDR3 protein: CASSTRGWERTQYF

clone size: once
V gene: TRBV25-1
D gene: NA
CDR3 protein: CATLKSSGAHYF

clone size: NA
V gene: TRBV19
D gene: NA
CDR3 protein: CASSIAPGREEDTGANVLTF

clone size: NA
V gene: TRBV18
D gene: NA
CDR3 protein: CASSPYAGRRETQYF

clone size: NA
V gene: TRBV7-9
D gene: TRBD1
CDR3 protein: CASSFIEGARYNEQFF

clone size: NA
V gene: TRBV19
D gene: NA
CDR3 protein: CASSNRRIVTYNSPLHF

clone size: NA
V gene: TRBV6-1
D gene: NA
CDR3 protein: CASNTGTNTEAFF

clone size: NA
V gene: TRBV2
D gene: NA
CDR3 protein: CASSEFGPDTQYF

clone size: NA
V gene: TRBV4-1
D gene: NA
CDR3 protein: CASSSEGPSNQPQHF

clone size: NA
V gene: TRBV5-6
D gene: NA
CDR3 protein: CASSLGVGRSYEQYF

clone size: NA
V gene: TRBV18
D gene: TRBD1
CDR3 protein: CASSPGTGEREQFF

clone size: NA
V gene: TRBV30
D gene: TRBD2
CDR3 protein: CAWRSGLAEVVWGTDTQYF

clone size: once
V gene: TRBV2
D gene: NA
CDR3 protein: CASSGYEQYF

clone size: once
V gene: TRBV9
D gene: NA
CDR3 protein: CASSVGGGRGYTF

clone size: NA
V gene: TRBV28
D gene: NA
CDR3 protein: CASSFPHSMNTEAFF

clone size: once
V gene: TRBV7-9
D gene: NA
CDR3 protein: CASSRPGPGGVTQYF

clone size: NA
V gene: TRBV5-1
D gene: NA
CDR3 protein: CASSLSQASGNTIYF

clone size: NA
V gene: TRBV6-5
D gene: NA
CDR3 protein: CASRPSQGTAFF

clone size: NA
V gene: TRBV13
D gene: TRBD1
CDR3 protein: CASSYGQGAETQYF

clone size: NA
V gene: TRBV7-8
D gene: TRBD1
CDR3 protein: CASRMDRGRDEQYF

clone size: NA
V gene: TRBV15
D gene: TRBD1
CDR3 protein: CATSPRRTGTSNSPLHF

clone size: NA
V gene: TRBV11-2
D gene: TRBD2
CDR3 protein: CASSLVVAGGPPYNEQFF

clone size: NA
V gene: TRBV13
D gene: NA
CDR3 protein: CASRHQGNEQFF

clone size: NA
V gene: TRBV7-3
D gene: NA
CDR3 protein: CASSLLQGYEQYF

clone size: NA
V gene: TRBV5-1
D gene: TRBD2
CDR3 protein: CASSFRGVPGTSRVYNTGELFF

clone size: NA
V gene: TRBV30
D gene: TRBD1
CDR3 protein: CAWRVQTGGGGELFF

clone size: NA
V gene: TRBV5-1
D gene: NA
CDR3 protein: CASSLAQKGDEQYF

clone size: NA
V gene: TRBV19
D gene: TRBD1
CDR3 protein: CASSWTGGTDTQYF

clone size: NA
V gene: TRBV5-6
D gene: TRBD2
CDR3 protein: CASSPRVAGSTDTQYF

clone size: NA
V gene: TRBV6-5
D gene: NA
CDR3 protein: CASQRIPGSGYTF

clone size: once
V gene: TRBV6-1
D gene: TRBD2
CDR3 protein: CASSEETSGSNEQFF

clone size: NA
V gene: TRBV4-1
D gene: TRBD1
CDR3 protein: CASSPRDSNQFF

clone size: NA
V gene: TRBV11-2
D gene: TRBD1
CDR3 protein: CASSQTGGPYEQYF

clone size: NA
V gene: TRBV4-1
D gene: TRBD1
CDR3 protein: CASSHPGQGGTEAFF

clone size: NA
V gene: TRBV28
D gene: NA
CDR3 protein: CASSSRLPSYNEQFF

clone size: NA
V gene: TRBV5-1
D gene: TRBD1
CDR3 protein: CASSPSTGAREQYF

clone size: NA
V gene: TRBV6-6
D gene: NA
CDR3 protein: CASRVTTGVNQPQHF

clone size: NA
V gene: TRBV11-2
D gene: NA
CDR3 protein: CASTATGSEKLFF

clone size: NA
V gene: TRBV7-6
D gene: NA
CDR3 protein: CASSRTGSSEQYF

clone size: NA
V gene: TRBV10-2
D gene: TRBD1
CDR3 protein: CASSGDRLMITDTQYF

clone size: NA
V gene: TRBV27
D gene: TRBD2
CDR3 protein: CASNPGQGGTSGDTGELFF

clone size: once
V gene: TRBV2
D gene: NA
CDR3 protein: CASSSGLRQPQHF

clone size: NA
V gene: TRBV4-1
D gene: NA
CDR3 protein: CASSQGDGWSQPQHF

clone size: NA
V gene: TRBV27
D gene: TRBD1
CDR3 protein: CASRKTGADTEAFF

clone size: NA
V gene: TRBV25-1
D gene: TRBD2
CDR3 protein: CASSDPLLAGVDEQFF

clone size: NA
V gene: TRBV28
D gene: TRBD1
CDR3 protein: CASRQGAGNSPLHF

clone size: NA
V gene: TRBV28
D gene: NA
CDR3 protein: CASSLPLRGDSYNEQFF

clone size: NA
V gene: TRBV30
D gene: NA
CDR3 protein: CAWSQSSSGLFF

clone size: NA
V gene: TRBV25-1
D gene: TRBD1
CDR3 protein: CASSASDRVGEQYF